The 28 T cell receptor beta chains below come from one sample, sequenced in a study of blood T cell repertoires in COVID-19. Generated by immunoSEQ multiplex PCR, the TCRdb table keeps only in-frame clones and is missing some. The sample carries roughly 180,000 clones, 80% to 90% recorded once. Sequencing was performed on peripheral blood. Source of these receptors: a woman between 40 and 55 years old with COVID-19, enrolled during active disease.

This clone was counted a single time. V usage is TRBV28 and J usage is TRBJ2-2, with D maybe TRBD2 (6 bases). Germline CDR1 and CDR2: MDHEN and SYDVKM. This CDR3 region has 15 residues. V dropped 6 bases and J dropped 8 bases, with 19 bases sitting between them. The CDR3, as DNA: TGTGCCAGCAGAGGTTCCCACGGGACTTCAGGGGAGCTGTTTTTT. Translated: CASRGSHGTSGELFF.

The DNA of the CDR3 is TGTGCCAGCAGCCAAGGGGGGGTCGGCATTCAGTACTTC. As protein: CASSQGGVGIQYF. The chain joins TRBV3-1 (or the pseudogene TRBV3-2) to TRBJ2-4; perhaps TRBD2 as D (6 bases). The V gene lost 1 base and the J gene lost 9 bases, with 10 bases spanning the gap. The CDR3 has 13 amino acids. Germline V CDR1 and CDR2: LGHDT, YNNKEL (reference sequence).

The V and J genes are TRBV2 and TRBJ1-2, with unresolved D. Germline V gene data show CDR1 as SNHLY and CDR2 as FYNNEI. The CDR3 spans 10 residues. V gave up 8 bases and J gave up 3 bases, with 4 bases separating them. As DNA, the CDR3 is TGTGCCAGCGAGGACTATGGCTACACCTTC. This encodes CASEDYGYTF.

The chain has TRBV30 and TRBJ2-2; TRBD1 aligns across 12 bases. This CDR3 has 15 amino acids. CDR1 and CDR2 from the germline V gene are GTSNPN and SVGIG (reference sequence). V dropped 5 bases and J dropped 3; count of bases not matched to a gene: 4. The CDR3 sequence is CAWWDRGPHTGELFF. The CDR3 DNA is TGTGCCTGGTGGGACAGGGGGCCGCACACCGGGGAGCTGTTTTTT.

V is TRBV18 and J is TRBJ2-7; D gene uncertain. The CDR3 consists of 12 residues. Per the germline V gene, CDR1 is KGHSH and CDR2 is LQKENI. V lost 3 bases to trimming and J lost 3 bases, with 6 bases between them. In DNA form, the CDR3 reads TGTGCCAGCTCACCCGACATCTACGAGCAGTACTTC. It translates to CASSPDIYEQYF.

The chain links TRBV4-1 to TRBJ1-5; D is perhaps TRBD1 (5 bases). V shed 4 bases and J shed 7 bases, with 11 bases lying between them. CDR1 and CDR2 (germline): MGHRA, YSYEKL. The CDR3 consists of 13 residues. Here the CDR3 reads CASSRGESQPQHF. The CDR3 nucleotides are TGCGCCAGCAGCCGGGGCGAGAGCCAGCCCCAGCATTTT.

The V gene is TRBV5-5, the J gene TRBJ1-5; TRBD1 matches at 11 bases. V lost 3 bases to trimming and J lost 10 bases; unmatched junction nucleotides: 15. The CDR3 covers 17 residues. The germline CDR1 and CDR2 sequences are SGHKS and YYEKEE (reference sequence). The CDR3 region has the DNA TGTGCCAGCAGCTGGGAACCGGGACAGGGGGAACTACTACCCCAGCATTTT. As protein: CASSWEPGQGELLPQHF.

The chain uses TRBV7-8 and TRBJ2-1; 7 bases are a match to TRBD2. The CDR3 extends over 20 amino acids. CDR1 and CDR2 from the germline V gene are SGHVS and FQNEAQ. V was clipped by 5 bases and J by 0 bases; unmatched bases: 19. The CDR3 sequence is CASSPHMGGPDFRSYNEQFF. The CDR3 bases are TGTGCCAGCAGCCCCCACATGGGAGGGCCTGACTTCCGCTCCTACAATGAGCAGTTCTTC.

This clone came up a few times. This chain uses TRBV2 with TRBJ1-1; maybe TRBD1 (5 bases). This CDR3 has 11 residues. In germline, CDR1 is SNHLY, CDR2 FYNNEI. V lost 5 bases and J lost 10, with 11 bases in between. DNA of the CDR3: TGTGCCAGCAGTCCAGGGTGGCGAGCTTTCTTT. Translated: CASSPGWRAFF.

The rearrangement links TRBV29-1 to TRBJ2-7; TRBD2 matches 8 bases. V shed 3 bases, J shed 0 bases, and the junction held 4 bases outside the gene matches. Per germline, CDR1 SQVTM and CDR2 ANQGSEA. The CDR3 sequence is 14 residues long. The CDR3: CSVDGLADSYEQYF. DNA for the CDR3: TGCAGCGTTGACGGACTAGCTGACTCCTACGAGCAGTACTTC.

The chain uses TRBV30 and TRBJ2-5; possible D gene TRBD1, 5 bases. V lost 3 bases and J lost 0, with 14 bases in between. Germline CDR1 is GTSNPN and CDR2 is SVGIG (reference sequence). The CDR3 consists of 15 residues. Here the CDR3 DNA reads TGTGCCTGGAGCCCGATCGACAGAGACCAAGAGACCCAGTACTTC. It is translated as CAWSPIDRDQETQYF.

The V call is TRBV6-1, the J call TRBJ2-1; no clear D. Germline loops: CDR1 MNHNS, CDR2 SASEGT. The CDR3 is 19 amino acids. Deletions cut 4 bases from V and 0 bases from J, with 22 bases between. The CDR3 is CASSGPLTPKSASYNEQFF. For the CDR3, the DNA is TGTGCCAGCAGTGGGCCCCTGACTCCGAAATCCGCCTCCTACAATGAGCAGTTCTTC.

V usage is TRBV19 and J usage is TRBJ1-1; 8 bases are shared with TRBD1. The V gene end was trimmed by 8 bases and the J gene end by 0 bases; junction bases not matched to a gene: 8. This CDR3 spans 15 amino acids. Germline CDR1 is LNHDA and CDR2 is SQIVND (reference sequence). The CDR3 coding sequence is TGTGCCAGTTGGAGCCCGGGACAGGTGAACACTGAAGCTTTCTTT. Translated, it gives CASWSPGQVNTEAFF.

The V gene is TRBV14, the J gene TRBJ2-2; D call uncertain. Germline V gene data show CDR1 as SGHDN and CDR2 as FVKESK. The CDR3 totals 14 residues. Between the trimmed V and J ends, which lost 0 bases and 2 bases, there was a span of 4 bases. The CDR3 sequence: CASSQDSNTGELFF. In nucleotides, the CDR3 is TGTGCCAGCAGCCAAGATAGTAACACCGGGGAGCTGTTTTTT.

This chain uses TRBV11-2 with TRBJ2-6; 7 nucleotides agree with TRBD2. Per the germline V gene, CDR1 is SGHAT and CDR2 is FQNNGV. Trimming at V came to 0 bases and at J to 2 bases, leaving 1 base not matched to a gene. CDR3 size: 16 residues. The CDR3 coding sequence is TGTGCCAGCAGCTTAGAGGGAGGGACTGGGGCCAACGTCCTGACTTTC. This translates into CASSLEGGTGANVLTF.

This sequence joins TRBV3-1 (or the pseudogene TRBV3-2) and TRBJ2-1; 9 positions match TRBD1. CDR1 and CDR2 (germline): LGHDT, YNNKEL (reference sequence). This CDR3 comprises 21 residues. The J segment lost 0 bases and the V segment lost 1 base, leaving 16 bases of the junction unmatched. The CDR3 region is CASSQVRSTGGFSSSYNEQFF. The CDR3, as DNA: TGTGCCAGCAGCCAAGTTCGATCGACAGGGGGGTTCAGTAGCTCCTACAATGAGCAGTTCTTC.

This chain connects TRBV10-3 to TRBJ1-5; D possibly corresponds to TRBD1 (5 bases). This CDR3 contains 14 residues. V lost 3 bases and J 1 base, leaving 7 bases between the germline ends. Germline values: CDR1 ENHRY, CDR2 SYGVKD. CDR3 nucleotide sequence: TGTGCCATCAGTGATTCAGGGAGCAATCAGCCCCAGCATTTT. This codes for CAISDSGSNQPQHF.

V and J are TRBV7-3 and TRBJ2-5, with 7 nucleotides matching TRBD1. The J segment lost 4 bases and the V segment lost 5 bases, leaving 7 bases of the junction unmatched. Germline CDR1 reads SGHTA; CDR2 reads FQGTGA. CDR3 length: 14 amino acids. CDR3 loop: CASSQTGTGETQYF. The CDR3 DNA reads as TGTGCCAGCAGCCAGACAGGGACGGGAGAGACCCAGTACTTC.

The chain joins TRBV5-5 to TRBJ1-6; 10 bases fit TRBD1. Germline loops: CDR1 SGHKS, CDR2 YYEKEE (reference sequence). The V segment lost 5 bases and the J segment 8 bases; nucleotides outside the gene matches: 4. The CDR3 runs 14 residues. DNA of the CDR3: TGTGCCAGCAGGTCGGGGACAGGGGATTCACCCCTCCACTTT. As protein: CASRSGTGDSPLHF.

The chain carries TRBV11-2 and TRBJ1-4; 10 nucleotides match TRBD1. V shed 5 bases and J 8 bases; nucleotides not matched to a gene: 8. The CDR3 loop spans 15 amino acids. Per the germline V gene, CDR1 is SGHAT and CDR2 is FQNNGV. The CDR3, as DNA: TGTGCCAGCAGCCCCCCGGGACAGGGGAGGGAAAAACTGTTTTTT. This codes for CASSPPGQGREKLFF.

CDR3 nucleotide sequence: TGTGCCAGCAGCCTCCTCAATCGGGGTCCTAGGGATATTCAGTACTTC. It encodes CASSLLNRGPRDIQYF. The chain is built from TRBV14 and TRBJ2-4; tentative D call: TRBD2 (5 bases). The CDR3 consists of 16 residues. The germline V gene encodes CDR1 SGHDN and CDR2 FVKESK. V dropped 4 bases and J dropped 10 bases, with 23 bases sitting between them.

This chain joins TRBV12-5 and TRBJ1-1; perhaps TRBD1 as D (5 bases). Germline V gene sequence: CDR1 LGHNT, CDR2 FRNRAP. The CDR3 sequence is 13 residues long. V was clipped by 1 base and J by 7 bases, with 10 bases between them. The chain's CDR3 is CASGLAGKVEAFF. Here the CDR3 DNA reads TGTGCTAGTGGTTTGGCAGGGAAGGTTGAAGCTTTCTTT.

The chain recombines TRBV19 with TRBJ2-7, with 8 positions matching TRBD1. The V gene end was trimmed by 4 bases and the J gene end by 2 bases; junction bases not matched to a gene: 4. The V gene's germline CDR1 is LNHDA and CDR2 SQIVND (reference sequence). This CDR3 has 14 residues. The CDR3: CASSSQTGAYEQYF. CDR3 sequence (DNA): TGTGCCAGTAGTAGCCAGACAGGGGCCTACGAGCAGTACTTC.

This clone was counted once. The chain carries TRBV10-2 and TRBJ1-5; D gene ambiguous. This CDR3 contains 13 residues. Germline assignment: CDR1 WSHSY and CDR2 SAAADI. V dropped 7 bases and J dropped 7 bases, with 14 bases sitting between them. CDR3 amino acids: CASMMGGGQPQHF. CDR3 nucleotide sequence: TGCGCCAGCATGATGGGAGGCGGGCAGCCCCAGCATTTT.

The chain joins TRBV18 to TRBJ1-1; no definite D call. V dropped 3 bases and J dropped 1 base, with 15 bases sitting between them. This CDR3 spans 16 amino acids. CDR1 is KGHSH, CDR2 LQKENI, per germline. CDR3 protein: CASSPLEDGGNTEAFF. CDR3 DNA sequence: TGTGCCAGCTCACCCCTGGAAGATGGAGGGAACACTGAAGCTTTCTTT.

This clone came up many times. This chain uses TRBV24-1 with TRBJ2-3; D remains ambiguous. Germline V lookup: CDR1 KGHDR, CDR2 SFDVKD. The CDR3 extends over 16 amino acids. V was shortened by 4 bases and J by 0 bases, with 13 bases between the two germline ends. The CDR3 sequence is CATSDPAPGSTDTQYF. CDR3 bases: TGTGCCACCAGTGACCCCGCGCCCGGTAGCACAGATACGCAGTATTTT.

The chain carries TRBV2 and TRBJ2-1; 11 positions match TRBD2. V lost 4 bases, J lost 7 bases, and 18 bases stayed unmatched. The CDR3 covers 19 residues. Germline V gene data show CDR1 as SNHLY and CDR2 as FYNNEI. CDR3 nucleotide sequence: TGTGCCAGCAGTGTCGAAACTAGCGGGAGTTTGGGGGATTTGAATGAGCAGTTCTTC. Translated, it gives CASSVETSGSLGDLNEQFF. The whole variable domain, remainder taken from reference TRBV2 and TRBJ2-1, is EPEVTQTPSHQVTQMGQEVILRCVPISNHLYFYWYRQILGQKVEFLVSFYNNEISEKSEIFDDQFSVERPDGSNFTLKIRSTKLEDSAMYFCASSVETSGSLGDLNEQFFGPGTRLTVL.

This chain links TRBV4-1 with TRBJ1-2, with unresolved D. The V end lost 7 bases, the J end lost 3 bases, and 18 bases lay between the germline ends. The CDR3 runs to 15 residues. Germline CDR1 reads MGHRA; CDR2 reads YSYEKL. The CDR3 DNA is TGCGCCAGCAAAACTCGTCTCCTCACGGACTATGGCTACACCTTC. Protein: CASKTRLLTDYGYTF.